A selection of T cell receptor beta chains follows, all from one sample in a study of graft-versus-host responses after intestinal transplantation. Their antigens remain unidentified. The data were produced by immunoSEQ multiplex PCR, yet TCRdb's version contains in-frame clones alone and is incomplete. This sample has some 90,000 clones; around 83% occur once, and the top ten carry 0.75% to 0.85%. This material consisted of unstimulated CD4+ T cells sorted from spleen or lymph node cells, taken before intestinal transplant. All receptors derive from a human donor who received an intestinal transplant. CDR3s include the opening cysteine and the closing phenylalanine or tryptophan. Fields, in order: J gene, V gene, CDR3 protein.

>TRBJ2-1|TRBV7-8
CASSQTSGGYNEQFF
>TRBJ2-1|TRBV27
CASGRLAGGYNEQFF
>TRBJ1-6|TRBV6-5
CASRSEGPTNSPLHF
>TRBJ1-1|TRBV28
CASRGDTEAFF
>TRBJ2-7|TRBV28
CASTGEPYEQYF
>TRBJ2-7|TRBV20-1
CSVGPSYEQYF
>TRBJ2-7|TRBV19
CASSTARGSYEQYF
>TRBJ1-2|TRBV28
CASSGGGVGYGYTF
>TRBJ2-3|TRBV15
CATSRPGTDTQYF
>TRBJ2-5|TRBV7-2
CASSRYRGQETQYF
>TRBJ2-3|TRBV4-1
CASSQDWAVRTQYF
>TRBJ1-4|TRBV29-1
CSVLQPNEKLFF
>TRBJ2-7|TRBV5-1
CASSSGGFYEQYF
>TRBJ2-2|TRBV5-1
CASSLGTSGGTGELFF
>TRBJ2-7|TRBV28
CASSFSGGVDEQYF
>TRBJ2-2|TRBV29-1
CSVDRGQNTGELFF
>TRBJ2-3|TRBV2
CASEGGAVADTQYF
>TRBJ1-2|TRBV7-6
CASSSQGSYGYTF
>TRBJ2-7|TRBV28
CASTDQGAGEQYF
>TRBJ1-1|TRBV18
CASSPSMNTEAFF
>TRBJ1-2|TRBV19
CASSIQTASNYGYTF
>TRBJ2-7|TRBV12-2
CASRLAACEQYF
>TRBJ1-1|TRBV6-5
CASSYAENTEAFF
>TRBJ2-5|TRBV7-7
CASSLETGVETQYF
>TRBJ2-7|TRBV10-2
CASRSGTSGSSYEQYF
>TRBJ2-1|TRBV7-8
CASSPYQTSGSNEQFF
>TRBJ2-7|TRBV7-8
CASSARTVSYEQYF
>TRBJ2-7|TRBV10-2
CASSGQVGFSEQYF
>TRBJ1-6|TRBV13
CASSLGDREGSPLHF
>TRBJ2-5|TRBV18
CASSAEGGAQETQYF
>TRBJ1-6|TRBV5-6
CASSFTGNYNSPLHF
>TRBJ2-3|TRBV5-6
CASSLVTGGTDTQYF
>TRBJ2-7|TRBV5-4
CASSSGVAGDDEQYF
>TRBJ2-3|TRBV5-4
CASTGLNTDTQYF
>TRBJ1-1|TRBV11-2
CASSFTKSLANPEAFF
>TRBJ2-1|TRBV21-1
CASSLSPSLGHHNEQFF
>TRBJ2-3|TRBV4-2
CASSRTAGPSTDTQYF
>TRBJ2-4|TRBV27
CASGFGQGNIQYF
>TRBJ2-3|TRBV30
CAWSLGQGDTDTQYF
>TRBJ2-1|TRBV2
CASRVGQGSYNEQFF
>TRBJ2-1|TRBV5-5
CASSLTGGTYNEQFF
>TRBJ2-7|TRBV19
CASSIGGSYEQYF
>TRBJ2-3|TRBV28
CASSSAGDRGRPDTQYF
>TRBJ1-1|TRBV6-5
CASSYLGTLNTEAFF
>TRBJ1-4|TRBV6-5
CASSTGQFNEKLFF
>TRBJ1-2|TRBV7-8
CASSRVNSPYGYTF
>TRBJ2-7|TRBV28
CASSSRGGGSYEQYF
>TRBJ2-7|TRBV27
CASSLNRLAAQRGEQYF
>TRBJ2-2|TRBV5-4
CASSSDWTSGGGLTGELFF
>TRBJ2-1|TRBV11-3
CASSFGTSMYEQFF
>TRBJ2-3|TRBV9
CASSVGGDTQYF
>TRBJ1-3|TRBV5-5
CASSPAGLSGNTIYF
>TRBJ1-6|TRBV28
CASSLGANPYNSPLHF
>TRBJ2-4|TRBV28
CASSWLGSQNIQYF
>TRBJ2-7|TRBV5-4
CASSPRLAGRYEQYF
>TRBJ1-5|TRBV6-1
CASSERRDQPQHF
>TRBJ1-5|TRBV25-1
CASGGQGGQPQHF
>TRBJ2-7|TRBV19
CATGTSGRDGRYEQYF
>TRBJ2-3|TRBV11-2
CASSFPPEGTDTQYF